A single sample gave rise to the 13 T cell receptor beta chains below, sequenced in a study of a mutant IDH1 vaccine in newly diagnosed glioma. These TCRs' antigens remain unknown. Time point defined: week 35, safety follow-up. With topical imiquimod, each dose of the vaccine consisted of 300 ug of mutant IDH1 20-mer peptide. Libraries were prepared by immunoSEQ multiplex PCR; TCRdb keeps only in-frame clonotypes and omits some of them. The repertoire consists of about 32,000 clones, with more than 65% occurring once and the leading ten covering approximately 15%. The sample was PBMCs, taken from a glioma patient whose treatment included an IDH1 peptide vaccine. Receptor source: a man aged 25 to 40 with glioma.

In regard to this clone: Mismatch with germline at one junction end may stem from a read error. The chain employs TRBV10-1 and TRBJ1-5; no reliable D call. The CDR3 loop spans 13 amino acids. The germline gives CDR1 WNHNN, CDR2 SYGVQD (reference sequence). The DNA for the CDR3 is TGCGCCAGCAGTGAGACTTTGGGTCAGACCCAGCATTTT. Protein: CASSETLGQTQHF.

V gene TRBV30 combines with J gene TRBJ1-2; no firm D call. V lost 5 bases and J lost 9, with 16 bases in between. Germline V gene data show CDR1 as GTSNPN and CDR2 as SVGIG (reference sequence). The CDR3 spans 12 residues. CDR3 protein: CAWDGPGMSYTF. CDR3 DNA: TGTGCCTGGGATGGACCGGGAATGAGCTACACCTTC.

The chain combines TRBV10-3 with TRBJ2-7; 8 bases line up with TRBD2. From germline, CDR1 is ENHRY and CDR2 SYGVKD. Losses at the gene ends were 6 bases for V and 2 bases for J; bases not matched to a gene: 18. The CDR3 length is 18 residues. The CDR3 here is CAISLGTRDPAATYEQYF. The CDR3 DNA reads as TGTGCCATCAGCCTCGGGACTAGGGACCCAGCAGCTACCTACGAGCAGTACTTC.

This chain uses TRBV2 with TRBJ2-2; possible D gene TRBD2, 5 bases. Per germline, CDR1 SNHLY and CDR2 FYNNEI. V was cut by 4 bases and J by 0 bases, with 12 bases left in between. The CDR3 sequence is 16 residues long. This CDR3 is CASSGQSGSNTGELFF. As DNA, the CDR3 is TGTGCCAGCAGTGGCCAAAGCGGCTCGAACACCGGGGAGCTGTTTTTT.

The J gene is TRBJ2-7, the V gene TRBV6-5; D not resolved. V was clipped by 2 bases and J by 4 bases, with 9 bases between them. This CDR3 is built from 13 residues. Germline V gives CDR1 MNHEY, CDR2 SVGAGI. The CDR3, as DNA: TGTGCCAGCAGTTACGCCGGTGGTTACGAGCAGTACTTC. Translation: CASSYAGGYEQYF.

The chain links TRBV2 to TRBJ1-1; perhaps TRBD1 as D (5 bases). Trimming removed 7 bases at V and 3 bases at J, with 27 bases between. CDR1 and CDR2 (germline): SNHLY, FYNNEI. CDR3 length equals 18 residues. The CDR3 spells CASKGWVVPGVEDTEAFF. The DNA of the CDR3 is TGTGCCAGCAAAGGGTGGGTGGTTCCGGGGGTAGAAGACACTGAAGCTTTCTTT.

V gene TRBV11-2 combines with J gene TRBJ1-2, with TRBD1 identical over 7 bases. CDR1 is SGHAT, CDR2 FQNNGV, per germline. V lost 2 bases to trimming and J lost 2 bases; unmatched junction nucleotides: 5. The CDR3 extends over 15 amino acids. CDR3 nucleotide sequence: TGTGCCAGCAGCTTACTAAAGGGACAGAACTATGGCTACACCTTC. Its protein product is CASSLLKGQNYGYTF.

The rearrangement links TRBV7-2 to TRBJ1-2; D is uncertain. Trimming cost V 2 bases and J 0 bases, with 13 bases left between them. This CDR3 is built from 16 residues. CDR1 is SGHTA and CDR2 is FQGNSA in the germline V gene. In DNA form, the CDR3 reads TGTGCCAGCAGCTTAACAAGACAAACTTCTAACTATGGCTACACCTTC. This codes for CASSLTRQTSNYGYTF.

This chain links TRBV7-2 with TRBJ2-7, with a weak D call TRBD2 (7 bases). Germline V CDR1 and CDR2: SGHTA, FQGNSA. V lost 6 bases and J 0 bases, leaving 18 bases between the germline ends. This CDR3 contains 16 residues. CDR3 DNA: TGTGCCAGCAGTAGATTAGGGGGAGGGGACTCCTACGAGCAGTACTTC. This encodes CASSRLGGGDSYEQYF.

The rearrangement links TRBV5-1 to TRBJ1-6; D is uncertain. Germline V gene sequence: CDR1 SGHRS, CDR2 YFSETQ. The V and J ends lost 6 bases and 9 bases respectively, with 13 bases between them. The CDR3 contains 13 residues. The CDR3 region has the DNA TGCGCCAGCAATGAGGCCCCCGGTTCACCCCTCCACTTT. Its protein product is CASNEAPGSPLHF.

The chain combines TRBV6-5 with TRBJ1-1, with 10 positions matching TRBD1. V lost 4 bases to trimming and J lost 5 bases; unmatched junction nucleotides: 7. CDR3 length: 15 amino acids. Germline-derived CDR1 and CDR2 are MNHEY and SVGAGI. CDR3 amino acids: CASSLATGGWTEAFF. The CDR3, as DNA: TGTGCCAGCAGTTTGGCGACAGGGGGCTGGACTGAAGCTTTCTTT.

CDR3 loop: CASRRTGDGSYEQYF. CDR3 nucleotides: TGTGCCAGCAGGCGAACCGGGGACGGAAGCTACGAGCAGTACTTC. The chain links TRBV7-9 to TRBJ2-7; tentatively, D is TRBD1 or TRBD2 (5 bases each). Trimming stripped 6 bases from V and 3 bases from J, with 18 bases between. The CDR3 is 15 residues long. Germline V CDR1 and CDR2: SEHNR, FQNEAQ (reference sequence).

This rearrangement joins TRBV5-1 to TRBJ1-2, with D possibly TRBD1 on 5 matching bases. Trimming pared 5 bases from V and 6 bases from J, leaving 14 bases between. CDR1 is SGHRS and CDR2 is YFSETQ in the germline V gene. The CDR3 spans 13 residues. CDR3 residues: CASRVVLGDGYTF. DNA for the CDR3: TGCGCCAGCAGAGTTGTGTTGGGGGATGGCTACACCTTC.